This entry is about one T cell receptor (beta chain). The data originate from a study of blood T cell repertoires in COVID-19. Study context: Samples representing acute and convalescent COVID-19 were sourced from the United States, Italy and Spain. T cells, B-cell-depleted T cells, or PBMCs provided the cDNA or gDNA that served as material.

The V gene's germline CDR1 is LGHNA and CDR2 YSLEER. The CDR3 contains 15 residues. V was clipped by 0 bases and J by 6 bases, with 12 bases between them. The repertoire was sequenced with immunoSEQ multiplex PCR; TCRdb's copy has only in-frame clones and lacks some. The table has about 280,000 clones, just under 90% seen once. The rearrangement joins TRBV4-3 to TRBJ1-5, with D possibly TRBD1 on 5 matching bases. The TCR originated in a woman aged 25-40 years with acute COVID-19. The sequenced sample was PBMCs or T cells enriched from blood (not recorded which). The CDR3 DNA follows: TGCGCCAGCAGCCAAGATACCCAGGGCGGTCAGCCCCAGCATTTT. This codes for CASSQDTQGGQPQHF.